The following is a TCR beta chain sequence with its context. Its specificity is not known. The sample comes from a study of cytotoxic CD8 clonotypes in ibrutinib-treated CLL. Study-level findings and limits: On treatment, the uncommon public clonotypes contracted or remained stable.

This CDR3 region has 16 residues. Germline V gene lookup returns CDR1 LNHNV and CDR2 YYDKDF (reference sequence). V was shortened by 0 bases and J by 5 bases, with 17 bases between the two germline ends. T cells were sequenced at a targeted depth of 1 in 200,000 to 1 in 1 million. Some clones are missing from TCRdb's copy, which holds only in-frame ones; the method was immunoSEQ multiplex PCR. The data contain 150,000 to 250,000 clones, around 70% of them singletons. The clonotype was recovered from a human donor with chronic lymphocytic leukemia. V usage is TRBV15 and J usage is TRBJ2-7; perhaps TRBD2 as D (6 bases). The sequencing here drew on PBMCs, taken after 24 months of ibrutinib treatment. In DNA, the CDR3 is TGTGCCACCAGCAGAGATCCGGCTAGCGCTGGTAACGAGCAGTACTTC. Its protein product is CATSRDPASAGNEQYF. The full variable domain, its missing parts supplied by reference TRBV15 and TRBJ2-7, is DAMVIQNPRYQVTQFGKPVTLSCSQTLNHNVMYWYQQKSSQAPKLLFHYYDKDFNNEADTPDNFQSRRPNTSFCFLDIRSPGLGDTAMYLCATSRDPASAGNEQYFGPGTRLTVT.